This record concerns one T cell receptor beta chain sequence. What it recognizes is unknown. Generated by immunoSEQ multiplex PCR, the TCRdb table keeps only in-frame clones and is missing some. This repertoire shows 57,000 or so clones, 95% to 96% found once; its top ten account for approximately 0.91%. This CDR3 comprises 16 residues. V was clipped by 7 bases and J by 2 bases, with 17 bases between them. The data belong to a study of cytomegalovirus exposure and HLA in healthy donors. Whole-study findings and limits: Many donors carried some public TCRs, although rarity characterized most TCR sequences. Testing in vitro showed three CMV-associated chains specific for CMV antigens.

This TCR was sampled from a young man in good health and CMV-seronegative. The material sequenced was PBMCs. The rearrangement uses TRBV23-1 and TRBJ2-2, with a possible D match to TRBD1 (5 bases). TRBV23-1 has ORF status, its function being uncertain. Written as DNA, the CDR3 is TGCGCCAGCAAGCCTATCCAGGGCTCTAACACCGGGGAGCTGTTTTTT. Its translation is CASKPIQGSNTGELFF.